This T cell receptor beta chain was observed in a study of PD-L1 blockade in urothelial cancer listed by TCRdb under 2017. Regarding the research as a whole: Therapy was started in about 2014 for all patients, and atezolizumab 1,200 mg was administered intravenously every 3 weeks. About 90% of the roughly 29 patients were identified as males with urothelial cancer of bladder origin, and a prior smoking history was reported by 18 of 29 patients. An ECOG performance status of 0 or 1 was recorded for the patients, and 0 to 3 prior chemotherapy regimens had been received by the patients. Blood samples were analyzed 3 weeks after the start of treatment (second dose) and 6 weeks after the start of treatment. Blood samples gave a median of around 140,000 T cells and approximately 81,000 unique TCRs, with a median clonality of 0.080. An exploratory multi-omic analysis was conducted of the somatic, immune and clinical correlates of response to PD-L1 blockade with atezolizumab in urothelial cancer. TCR sequencing covered pretreatment tumor samples and matched, serially collected peripheral blood taken before and after atezolizumab treatment. Durable clinical benefit was defined as progression-free survival longer than 6 months, and TCR features were also tested against progression-free and overall survival. In the same patients who had TCR sequencing, pretreatment tumors also underwent whole exome sequencing and RNA sequencing. Durable clinical benefit was achieved by nine patients and was not achieved by 20 patients. Pretreatment blood TCR-seq was available for twenty-nine patients, at least one posttreatment blood collection was obtained for 25 or so patients, and tumor TCR-seq was available for 25 or so patients. Here is what the overall study found, with its caveats: Improved progression-free and overall survival was associated with having pretreatment peripheral blood TCR clonality below the median. At 3 weeks after the start of treatment, tumor-associated TCR clones in peripheral blood had expanded more in patients with durable benefit (n of about 20, p = 0.022). Because the sample size was small (n of about 29) and many exploratory analyses were performed, the results are intended to be hypothesis-generating.

About this clone: Its antigen specificity is not known. No much larger clone is present one base from it, and per-base qualities are unavailable.

Synthetic TCR analog templates were spiked into each PCR to estimate absolute template abundance from read counts. The immunoSEQ assay was used to amplify TCRbeta CDR3 regions from genomic DNA with bias-controlled V and J gene primers. Rearranged TCRbeta segments were sequenced at approximately 20X coverage. The authors processed their data as follows. Clustering was used to correct sequencing errors, and CDR3s were annotated against IMGT to assign V, D and J genes. Downstream analyses used only productive TCRbeta rearrangements, leaving out any out-of-frame or stop-codon sequences. Clonality was computed as one minus Shannon entropy normalized by the log of the number of unique productive sequences. Fisher's exact test with Benjamini-Hochberg correction, using a cutoff of adjusted p below 0.01, was how clones that differed between time points or between blood and tumor were identified. The immuneACCESS repertoire file appears here via TCRdb, limited to in-frame rearrangements. These files lack a portion of the clones; in checked studies, under half of the deficit traces to unresolved V genes, and the cause of the others is not known. V and J calls and clone size are copied from that table; D and trimming were computed from the DNA. Present in this sample are about 110,000 clones, 80% to 95% of which were seen just once. Approximately 3.8% of the sample is taken by the ten largest.

The sample's time point label is to be understood as: peripheral blood 6 weeks after treatment start. The cohort comprised nearly 30 patients with locally advanced or metastatic urothelial carcinoma treated at Memorial Sloan Kettering on a trial protocol. Peripheral blood mononuclear cells were collected pretreatment and during treatment, with between 1 and 8 total time points obtained per patient. The Qiagen DNeasy Blood extraction kit was used to purify genomic DNA from total PBMCs and tumor samples. PBMCs were collected pretreatment and during treatment and were isolated and stored as previously described. Sequenced material: PBMCs, taken around atezolizumab (anti-PD-L1) treatment. The sequence was collected from a man aged 55 to 70 with urothelial cancer.

The DNA sequence is TGTGCCAGCTCATCCCGCACTAACACTGAAGCTTTCTTT. It translates as CASSSRTNTEAFF. The sequence is built from TRBV18 and TRBJ1-1, with no confident D gene call. Sequences KGHSH (CDR1) and LQKENI (CDR2) are obtained from the germline V gene. The CDR3 spans 13 residues, from the cysteine through the phenylalanine. Solely the CDR3 DNA is kept, with 39 bases framed from the first base. V was cut back by 5 bases and J by 2 bases, leaving a gap of 9 bases between them.